Listed below are T cell receptor beta chains from one sample, sequenced in a study of cytomegalovirus exposure and HLA in healthy donors. Measured with immunoSEQ multiplex PCR; TCRdb has only the in-frame clones, and not every one. This table holds 150,000 to 200,000 clones, 55% to 80% found once. Sequencing was performed on PBMCs. The receptors derive from a woman under 30 in good health and CMV-seropositive. Both conserved end residues are part of each CDR3. A D gene is named only where the DNA matches it firmly. Size is stated for part of the rows, as once, few or many counts, or as a class when the clone is expanded.

V gene	clone size	D gene	J gene	CDR3 protein	CDR3 DNA
TRBV27	.	TRBD1	TRBJ1-1	CASRNTGATEAFF	TGTGCCAGCCGAAATACAGGGGCCACTGAAGCTTTCTTT
TRBV30	.	.	TRBJ2-7	CAWGANYEQYF	TGTGCCTGGGGGGCGAACTACGAGCAGTACTTC
TRBV7-6	.	.	TRBJ1-1	CASSLDSITEAFF	TGTGCCAGCAGCTTAGACAGCATAACTGAAGCTTTCTTT
TRBV29-1	.	.	TRBJ2-7	CSVEGISYEQYF	TGCAGCGTTGAGGGCATCTCCTACGAGCAGTACTTC
TRBV18	few	TRBD2	TRBJ2-5	CASRRGDQETQYF	TGTGCCAGCCGACGGGGGGATCAAGAGACCCAGTACTTC
TRBV7-6	.	.	TRBJ2-7	CASSLAYGVGQYF	TGTGCCAGCAGCTTAGCGTACGGGGTTGGGCAGTACTTC
TRBV4-1	.	.	TRBJ2-7	CASSHAPRQVGEQYF	TGCGCCAGCAGCCACGCACCTAGACAGGTTGGCGAGCAGTACTTC
TRBV27	.	.	TRBJ1-1	CASSLSRGGPYTEAFF	TGTGCCAGCAGTTTATCGAGGGGGGGCCCTTACACTGAAGCTTTCTTT
TRBV7-3	.	.	TRBJ2-1	CASSLFGRDLYNEQFF	TGTGCCAGCAGCTTATTTGGGCGGGACCTCTACAATGAGCAGTTCTTC
TRBV10-1	.	.	TRBJ2-7	CASSHKRLYEQYF	TGCGCCAGCAGCCATAAGAGGCTCTACGAGCAGTACTTC
TRBV19	.	.	TRBJ1-4	CASSIPLRTAGEKLFF	TGTGCCAGTAGTATCCCACTGCGGACAGCCGGTGAAAAACTGTTTTTT
TRBV6-6	.	.	TRBJ1-4	CASSSDQGSRDEKLFF	TGTGCCAGCAGTTCCGACCAGGGGAGTCGCGACGAAAAACTGTTTTTT
TRBV28	.	.	TRBJ2-3	CASSLTLSLAASTDTQYF	TGTGCCAGCAGCCTGACCCTGTCATTAGCGGCAAGCACAGATACGCAGTATTTT
TRBV25-1	few	TRBD1	TRBJ2-7	CASRGTGGGSYEQYF	TGTGCCAGCAGGGGGACAGGGGGTGGGTCCTACGAGCAGTACTTC
TRBV28	.	TRBD1	TRBJ1-1	CASKGQGNTEAFF	TGTGCCAGCAAGGGACAGGGCAACACTGAAGCTTTCTTT